This TCR beta chain was sequenced for a study of blood T cells in healthy people across ages. The CDR3 spans 16 residues. V was cut by 0 bases and J by 0 bases, with 10 bases left in between. Per germline, CDR1 SGHTA and CDR2 FQGTGA. Sample-barcoded 5' priming and a J-beta primer mix drove a second PCR of about 6 to 12 cycles. TCRdb itself ran the 5' RACE reads through MiXCR, one entry per CDR3 protein. The sample includes 590,000 or so distinct CDR3 sequences, about 28% of them seen just once. About this clonotype: A much larger clone lies one base from this, so it may be a read error.

Sequenced sample: blood. The rearrangement links TRBV7-3 to TRBJ2-3, with TRBD2 as a possible D gene (6 bases). This sequence originates from a woman at least 80 years old in good health. The CDR3 here is CASSLTRLVSTDTQYF. CDR3 DNA: TGTGCCAGCAGCTTAACCAGACTAGTCAGCACAGATACGCAGTATTTT.